The clone carrying this T cell receptor beta chain was seen a handful of times. Its cognate antigen is unknown. Measured with immunoSEQ multiplex PCR; TCRdb has only the in-frame clones, and not every one. The data hold about 680,000 clones, with approximately 75% observed a single time. This record comes from a study of shared clonotypes between healthy human individuals. Overall study: Every donor yielded three CD4 naive, three CD4 memory, two CD8 naive and one CD8 memory plate.

V lost 8 bases to trimming and J lost 0 bases, with 17 bases between them. Germline V gene lookup returns CDR1 SNHLY and CDR2 FYNNEI. This CDR3 is 16 amino acids long. Findings of the study overall: Memory subsets generally showed lower estimated richness than naive subsets. Sorted-subset sequencing was shown by rarefaction to be incomplete despite large depth.

The sample taken for sequencing was memory CD4+ T cells sorted from blood. Subset here: CD45RA-negative fraction. V usage is TRBV2 and J usage is TRBJ1-5; no clear D gene. This clonotype was sampled from a woman under 40 in good health. As DNA, the CDR3 is TGTGCCAGCTCCTTATCAGGTATCGATAGCAATCAGCCCCAGCATTTT. Protein product: CASSLSGIDSNQPQHF. Full variable domain (missing parts from reference TRBV2 and TRBJ1-5): EPEVTQTPSHQVTQMGQEVILRCVPISNHLYFYWYRQILGQKVEFLVSFYNNEISEKSEIFDDQFSVERPDGSNFTLKIRSTKLEDSAMYFCASSLSGIDSNQPQHFGDGTRLSIL.